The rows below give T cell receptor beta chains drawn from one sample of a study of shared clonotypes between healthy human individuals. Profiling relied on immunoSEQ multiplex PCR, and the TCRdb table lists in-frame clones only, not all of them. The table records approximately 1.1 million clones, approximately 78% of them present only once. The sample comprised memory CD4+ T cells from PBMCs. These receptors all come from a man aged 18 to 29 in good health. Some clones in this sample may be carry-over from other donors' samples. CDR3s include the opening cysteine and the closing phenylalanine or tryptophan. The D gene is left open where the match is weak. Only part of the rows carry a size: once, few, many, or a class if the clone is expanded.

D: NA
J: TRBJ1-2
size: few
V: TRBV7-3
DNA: TGTGCCAGCAGCTTAACGGAGGGGCAGGGACCATCTAACTATGGCTACACCTTC
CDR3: CASSLTEGQGPSNYGYTF

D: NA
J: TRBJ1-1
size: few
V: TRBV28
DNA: TGTGCCAGCAGCCGGGGGGGCCGCACTGAAGCTTTCTTT
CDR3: CASSRGGRTEAFF

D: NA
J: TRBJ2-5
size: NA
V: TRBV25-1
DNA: TGTGCCAGCAGTGACCAGGGGGGTGGAGAGACCCAGTACTTC
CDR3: CASSDQGGGETQYF

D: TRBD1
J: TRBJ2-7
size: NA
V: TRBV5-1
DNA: TGCGCCAGCAGCCTGGGGGACAGCCACTACGAGCAGTACTTC
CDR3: CASSLGDSHYEQYF

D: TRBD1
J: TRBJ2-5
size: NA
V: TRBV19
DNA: TGTGCCAGTAGCCTGACAGGGTGGGAGACCCAGTACTTC
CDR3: CASSLTGWETQYF

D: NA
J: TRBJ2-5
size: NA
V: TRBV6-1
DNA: TGTGCCAGCAGTGAGACCGCCGGGGAGACCCAGTACTTC
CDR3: CASSETAGETQYF

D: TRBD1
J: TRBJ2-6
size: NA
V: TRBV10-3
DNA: TGTGCCATCGGGGACAGGGTATCGGCCAACGTCCTGACTTTC
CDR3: CAIGDRVSANVLTF

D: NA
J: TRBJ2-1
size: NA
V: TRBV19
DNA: TGTGCCAGTAGTCCCCCGGGGCGGGAGCAGTTCTTC
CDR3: CASSPPGREQFF

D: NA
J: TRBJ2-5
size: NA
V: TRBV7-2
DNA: TGTGCCAGCAGCTTAGTGGACCAGGGGACCCAGTACTTC
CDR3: CASSLVDQGTQYF

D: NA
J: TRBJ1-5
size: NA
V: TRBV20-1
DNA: TGCAGCCTATACGGGGGGGGAACCCAGCATTTT
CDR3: CSLYGGGTQHF

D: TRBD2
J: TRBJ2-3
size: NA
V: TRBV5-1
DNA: TGCGCCAGCAGCGTAAAACCGGGACTAGCGGCCCCGAGTGGCACAGATACGCAGTATTTT
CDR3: CASSVKPGLAAPSGTDTQYF

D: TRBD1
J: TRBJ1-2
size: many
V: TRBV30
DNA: TGTGCCTGGAGTGGGCGACAGGGCTATGGCTACACCTTC
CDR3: CAWSGRQGYGYTF

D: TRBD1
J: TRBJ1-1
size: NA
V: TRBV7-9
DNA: TGTGCCAGCAGCTCTGGACAGGGGACCATGAACACTGAAGCTTTCTTT
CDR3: CASSSGQGTMNTEAFF

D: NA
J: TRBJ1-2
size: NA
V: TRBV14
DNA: TGTGCCAGCAGCCAACCTCCGGGTATTGGCTACACCTTC
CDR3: CASSQPPGIGYTF

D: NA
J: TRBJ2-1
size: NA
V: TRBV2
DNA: TGTGCCAGCAGGGGCAGGGCCGGGACATCGGGGCAGTTCTTC
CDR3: CASRGRAGTSGQFF

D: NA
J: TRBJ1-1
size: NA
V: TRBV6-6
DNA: TGTGCCAGCAGGAACCAGGGTCGCGCTTTCTTT
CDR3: CASRNQGRAFF

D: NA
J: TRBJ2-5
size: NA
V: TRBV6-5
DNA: TGTGCCAGCAGTTACCGGGGTTTTGAGACCCAGTACTTC
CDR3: CASSYRGFETQYF

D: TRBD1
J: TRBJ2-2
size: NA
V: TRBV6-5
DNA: TGTGCCAGCTCAAACAGGGGGCTGAACACCGGGGAGCTGTTTTTT
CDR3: CASSNRGLNTGELFF

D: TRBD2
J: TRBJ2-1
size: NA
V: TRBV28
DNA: TGTGCCAGCAGTTCTGATTTCTTACTAGCGGGAGGGCCAGAGCAGTTCTTC
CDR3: CASSSDFLLAGGPEQFF

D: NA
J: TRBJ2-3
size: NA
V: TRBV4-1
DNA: TGCGCCAGCAGCCAAGAACCGACTAGCACAGATACGCAGTATTTT
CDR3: CASSQEPTSTDTQYF

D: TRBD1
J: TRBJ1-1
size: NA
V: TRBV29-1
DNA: TGCAGCGTCATGACAGGGGAATCCAACACTGAAGCTTTCTTT
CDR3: CSVMTGESNTEAFF

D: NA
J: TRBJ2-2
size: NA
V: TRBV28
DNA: TGTGCCAGCAGTTTATCGAGGACACCGAACACCGGGGAGCTGTTTTTT
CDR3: CASSLSRTPNTGELFF

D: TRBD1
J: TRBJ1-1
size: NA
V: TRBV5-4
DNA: TGTGCCAGCAGCTTGACAGGGGTGAACACTGAAGCTTTCTTT
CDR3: CASSLTGVNTEAFF

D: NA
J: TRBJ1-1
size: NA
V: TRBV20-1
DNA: TGCAGTGCTAACAAAAGGGAAGCTTTCTTT
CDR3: CSANKREAFF

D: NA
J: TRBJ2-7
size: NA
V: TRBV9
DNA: TGTGCCAGCAGCGTAACGTTCCTGGGCTCCTACGAGCAGTACTTC
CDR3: CASSVTFLGSYEQYF

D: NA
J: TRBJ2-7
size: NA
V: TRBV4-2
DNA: TGTGCCAGCAGCCAAGATAGGGGAGGAGGGCAGTACTTC
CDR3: CASSQDRGGGQYF

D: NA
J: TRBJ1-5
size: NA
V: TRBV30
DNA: TGTGCCTGGAGTGGCCTGAGAGGGGACAATCAGCCCCAGCATTTT
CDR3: CAWSGLRGDNQPQHF

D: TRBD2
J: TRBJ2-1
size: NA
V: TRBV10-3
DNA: TGTGCCATCAGGCGTAGCGGGTCTCAATACAATGAGCAGTTCTTC
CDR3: CAIRRSGSQYNEQFF

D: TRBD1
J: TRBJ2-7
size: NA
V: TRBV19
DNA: TGTGCCAGCCAAGCTCACGGGACAGACTACGAGCGGTACTTC
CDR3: CASQAHGTDYERYF

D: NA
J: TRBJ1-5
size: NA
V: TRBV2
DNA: TGTGCCAGCAGTGATTCTCCAGGGCTTTATAGCAATCAGCCCCAGCATTTT
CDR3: CASSDSPGLYSNQPQHF

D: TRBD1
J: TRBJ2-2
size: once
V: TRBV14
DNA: TGTGCCAGCAGCCCGGACAGGGCTCGCGGCACCGGGGAGCTGTTTTTT
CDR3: CASSPDRARGTGELFF

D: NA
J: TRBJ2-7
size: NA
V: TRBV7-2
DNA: TGTGCCAGCGTCCGGCTAGGTGTCGCCTACGAGCAGTACTTC
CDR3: CASVRLGVAYEQYF

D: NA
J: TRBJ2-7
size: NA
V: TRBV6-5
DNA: TGTGCCAGCAGTTATTATCGGGAGTCAGCCGAGCAGTACTTC
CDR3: CASSYYRESAEQYF

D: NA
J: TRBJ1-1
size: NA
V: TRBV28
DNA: TGTGCCAGCAGTTCCCAAAGGAGGGCAAACACTGAAGCTTTCTTT
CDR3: CASSSQRRANTEAFF

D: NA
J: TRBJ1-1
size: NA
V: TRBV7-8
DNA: TGTGCCAGCAGCTTAGGGCAGGGGAGGAACGCTGAAGCTTTCTTT
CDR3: CASSLGQGRNAEAFF

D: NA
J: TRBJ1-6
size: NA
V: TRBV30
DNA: TGTGCCTGGAGTGTCCTTTTGGGGGCACCCCTCCACTTT
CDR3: CAWSVLLGAPLHF

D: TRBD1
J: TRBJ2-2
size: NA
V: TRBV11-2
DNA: TGTGCCAGCAGCTCCGGGACAGGGTCGGCCGGGGAGCTGTTTTTT
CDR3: CASSSGTGSAGELFF

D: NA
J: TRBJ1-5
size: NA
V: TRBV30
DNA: TGTGCCTGGAGTTCTGGAGGGGTCCATAGCAATCAGCCCCAGCATTTT
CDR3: CAWSSGGVHSNQPQHF

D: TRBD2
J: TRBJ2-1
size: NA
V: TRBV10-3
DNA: TGTGCCATCACGGCTAGCGGGAGTAGGAATGAGCAGTTCTTC
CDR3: CAITASGSRNEQFF

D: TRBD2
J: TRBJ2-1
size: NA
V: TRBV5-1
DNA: TGCGCCAGCAGACAGGAGGTAGCGGGAAATAATGAGCAGTTCTTC
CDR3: CASRQEVAGNNEQFF

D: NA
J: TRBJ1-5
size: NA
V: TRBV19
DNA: TGTGCCAGTAGTATAGGGGGGTCGGGGTTCAGCAATCAGCCCCAGCATTTT
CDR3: CASSIGGSGFSNQPQHF